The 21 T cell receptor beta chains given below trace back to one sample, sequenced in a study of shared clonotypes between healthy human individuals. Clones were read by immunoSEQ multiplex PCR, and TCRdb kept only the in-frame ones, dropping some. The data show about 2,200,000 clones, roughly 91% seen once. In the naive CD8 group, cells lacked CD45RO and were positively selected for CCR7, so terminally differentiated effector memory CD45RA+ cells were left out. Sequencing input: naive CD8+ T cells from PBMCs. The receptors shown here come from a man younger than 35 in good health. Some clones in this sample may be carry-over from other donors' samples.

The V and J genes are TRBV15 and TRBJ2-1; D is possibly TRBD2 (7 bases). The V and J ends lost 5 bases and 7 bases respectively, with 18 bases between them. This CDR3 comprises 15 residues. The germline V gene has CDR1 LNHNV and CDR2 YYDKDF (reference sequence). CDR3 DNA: TGTGCCACCAGCGTCAGACTAGGGGGGGCAAATGAGCAGTTCTTC. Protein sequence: CATSVRLGGANEQFF.

CDR3 nucleotide sequence: TGTGCCAGTAGTACGACTCGAGACACGTGGAGCGGCAATGAGCAGTTCTTC. This gives the protein CASSTTRDTWSGNEQFF. V gene TRBV19 combines with J gene TRBJ2-1; D perhaps matches TRBD2 (5 bases). V was shortened by 4 bases and J by 6 bases, with 22 bases between the two germline ends. CDR1 LNHDA and CDR2 SQIVND come from the germline V gene (reference sequence). CDR3 size: 17 residues. Filled out from reference TRBV19 and TRBJ2-1, the complete variable domain reads DGGITQSPKYLFRKEGQNVTLSCEQNLNHDAMYWYRQDPGQGLRLIYYSQIVNDFQKGDIAEGYSVSREKKESFPLTVTSAQKNPTAFYLCASSTTRDTWSGNEQFFGPGTRLTVL.

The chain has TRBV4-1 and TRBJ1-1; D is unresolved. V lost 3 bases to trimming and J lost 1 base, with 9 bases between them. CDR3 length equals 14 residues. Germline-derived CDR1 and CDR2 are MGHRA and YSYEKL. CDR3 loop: CASSHSGKNTEAFF. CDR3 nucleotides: TGCGCCAGCAGCCACTCGGGAAAGAACACTGAAGCTTTCTTT.

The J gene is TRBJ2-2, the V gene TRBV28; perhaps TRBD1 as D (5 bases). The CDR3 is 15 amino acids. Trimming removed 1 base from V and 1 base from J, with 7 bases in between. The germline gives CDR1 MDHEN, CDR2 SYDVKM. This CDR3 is CASSLFQGNTGELFF. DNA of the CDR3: TGTGCCAGCAGTTTATTCCAGGGGAACACCGGGGAGCTGTTTTTT.

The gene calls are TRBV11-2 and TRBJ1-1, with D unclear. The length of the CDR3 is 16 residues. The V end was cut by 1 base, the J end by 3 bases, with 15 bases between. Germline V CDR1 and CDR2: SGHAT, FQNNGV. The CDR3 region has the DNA TGTGCCAGCAGCTTAGCGTATCCGGGTGGTGACACTGAAGCTTTCTTT. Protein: CASSLAYPGGDTEAFF.

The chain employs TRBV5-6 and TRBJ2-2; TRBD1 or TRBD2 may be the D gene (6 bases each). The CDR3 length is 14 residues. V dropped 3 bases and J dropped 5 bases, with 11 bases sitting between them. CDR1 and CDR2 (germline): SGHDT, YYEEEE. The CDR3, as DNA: TGTGCCAGCAGCTACGGGGGCAATACCGGGGAGCTGTTTTTT. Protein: CASSYGGNTGELFF.

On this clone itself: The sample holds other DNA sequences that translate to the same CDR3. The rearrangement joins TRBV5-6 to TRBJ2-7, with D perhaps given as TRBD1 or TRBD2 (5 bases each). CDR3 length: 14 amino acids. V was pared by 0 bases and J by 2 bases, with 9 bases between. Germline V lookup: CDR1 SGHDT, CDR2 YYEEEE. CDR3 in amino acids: CASSLGDGAYEQYF. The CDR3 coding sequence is TGTGCCAGCAGCTTGGGGGACGGCGCCTACGAGCAGTACTTC.

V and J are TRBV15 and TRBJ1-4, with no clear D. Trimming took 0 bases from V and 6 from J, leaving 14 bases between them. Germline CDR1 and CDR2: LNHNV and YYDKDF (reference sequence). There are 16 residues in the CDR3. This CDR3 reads CATSRDQHGAYEKLFF. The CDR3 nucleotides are TGTGCCACCAGCAGAGATCAACACGGCGCGTATGAAAAACTGTTTTTT.

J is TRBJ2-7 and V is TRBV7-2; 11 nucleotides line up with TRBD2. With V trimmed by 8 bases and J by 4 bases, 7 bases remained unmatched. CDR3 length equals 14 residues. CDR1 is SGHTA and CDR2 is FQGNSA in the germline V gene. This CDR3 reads CASGTSGMTYEQYF. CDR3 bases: TGTGCCAGCGGGACTAGCGGTATGACGTACGAGCAGTACTTC.

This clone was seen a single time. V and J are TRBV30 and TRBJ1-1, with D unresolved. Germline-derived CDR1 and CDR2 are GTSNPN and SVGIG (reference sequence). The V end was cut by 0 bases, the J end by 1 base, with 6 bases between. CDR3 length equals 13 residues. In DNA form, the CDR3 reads TGTGCCTGGAGTGTACGCAGGAACACTGAAGCTTTCTTT. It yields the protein CAWSVRRNTEAFF.

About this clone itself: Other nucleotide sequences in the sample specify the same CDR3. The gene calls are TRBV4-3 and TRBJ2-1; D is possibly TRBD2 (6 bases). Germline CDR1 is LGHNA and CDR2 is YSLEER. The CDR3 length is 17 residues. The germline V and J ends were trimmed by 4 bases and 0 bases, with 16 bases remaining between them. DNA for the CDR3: TGCGCCAGCAGCCCCCGTGTTGCGGGGAGCTCCTACAATGAGCAGTTCTTC. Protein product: CASSPRVAGSSYNEQFF.

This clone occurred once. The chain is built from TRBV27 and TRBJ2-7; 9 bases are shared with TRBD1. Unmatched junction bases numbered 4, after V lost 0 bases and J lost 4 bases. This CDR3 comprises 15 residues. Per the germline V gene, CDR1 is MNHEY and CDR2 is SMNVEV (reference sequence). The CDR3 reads CASSLSRTGDYEQYF. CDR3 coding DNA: TGTGCCAGCAGTTTATCGCGGACAGGGGATTACGAGCAGTACTTC.

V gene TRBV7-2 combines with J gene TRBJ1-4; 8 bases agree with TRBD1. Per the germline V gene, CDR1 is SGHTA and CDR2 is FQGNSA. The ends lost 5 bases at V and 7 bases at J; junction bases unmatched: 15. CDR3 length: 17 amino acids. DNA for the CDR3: TGTGCCAGCAGCCCACGCCAGGGACAGGTTGGGGTTGAAAAACTGTTTTTT. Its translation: CASSPRQGQVGVEKLFF.

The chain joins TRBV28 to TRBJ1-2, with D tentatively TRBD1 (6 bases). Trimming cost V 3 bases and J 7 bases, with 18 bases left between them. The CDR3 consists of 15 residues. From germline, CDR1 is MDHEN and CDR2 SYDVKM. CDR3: CASSFSGGQKAGYTF. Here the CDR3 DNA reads TGTGCCAGCAGTTTTTCTGGGGGGCAGAAGGCTGGCTACACCTTC.

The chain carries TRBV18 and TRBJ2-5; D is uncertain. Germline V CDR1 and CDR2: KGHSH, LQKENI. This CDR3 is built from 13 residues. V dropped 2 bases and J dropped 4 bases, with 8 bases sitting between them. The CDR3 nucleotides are TGTGCCAGCTCACCAAAGAGGACAGAGACCCAGTACTTC. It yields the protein CASSPKRTETQYF.

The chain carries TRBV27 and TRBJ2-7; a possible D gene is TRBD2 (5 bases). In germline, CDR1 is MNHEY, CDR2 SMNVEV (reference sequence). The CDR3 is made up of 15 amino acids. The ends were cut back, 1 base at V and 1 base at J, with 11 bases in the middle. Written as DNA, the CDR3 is TGTGCCAGCAGTTTATACCCGGGAAGGTCCTACGAGCAGTACTTC. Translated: CASSLYPGRSYEQYF.

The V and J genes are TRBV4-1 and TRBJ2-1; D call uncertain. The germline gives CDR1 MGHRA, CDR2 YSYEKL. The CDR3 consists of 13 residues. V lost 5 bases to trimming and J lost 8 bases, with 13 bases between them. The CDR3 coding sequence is TGCGCCAGCAGCTCACCGATCGTCGATGAGCAGTTCTTC. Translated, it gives CASSSPIVDEQFF.

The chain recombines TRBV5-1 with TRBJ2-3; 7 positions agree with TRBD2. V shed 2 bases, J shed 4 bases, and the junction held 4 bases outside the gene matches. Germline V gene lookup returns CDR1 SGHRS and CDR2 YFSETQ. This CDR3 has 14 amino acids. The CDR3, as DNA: TGCGCCAGCAGCTTAGGACTAGTTGCAGATACGCAGTATTTT. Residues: CASSLGLVADTQYF. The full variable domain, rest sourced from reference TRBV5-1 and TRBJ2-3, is KAGVTQTPRYLIKTRGQQVTLSCSPISGHRSVSWYQQTPGQGLQFLFEYFSETQRNKGNFPGRFSGRQFSNSRSEMNVSTLELGDSALYLCASSLGLVADTQYFGPGTRLTVL.

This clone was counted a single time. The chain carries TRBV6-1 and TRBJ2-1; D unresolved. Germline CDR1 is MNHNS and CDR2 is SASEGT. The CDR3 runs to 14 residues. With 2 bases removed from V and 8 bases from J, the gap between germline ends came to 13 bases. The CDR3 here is CASSEKGMGYEQFF. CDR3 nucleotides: TGTGCCAGCAGTGAAAAAGGTATGGGGTATGAGCAGTTCTTC.

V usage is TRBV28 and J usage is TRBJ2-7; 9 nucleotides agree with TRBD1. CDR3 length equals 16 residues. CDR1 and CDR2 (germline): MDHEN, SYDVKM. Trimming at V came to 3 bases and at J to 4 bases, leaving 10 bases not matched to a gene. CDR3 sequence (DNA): TGTGCCAGCAGTTTCCCGATGGGGGACAGGGATTACGAGCAGTACTTC. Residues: CASSFPMGDRDYEQYF.

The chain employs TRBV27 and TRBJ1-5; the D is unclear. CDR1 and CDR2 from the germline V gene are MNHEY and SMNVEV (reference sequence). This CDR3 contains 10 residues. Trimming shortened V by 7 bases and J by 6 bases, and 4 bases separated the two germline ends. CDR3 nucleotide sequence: TGTGCCAGCAACCTTCAGCCCCAGCATTTT. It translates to CASNLQPQHF.